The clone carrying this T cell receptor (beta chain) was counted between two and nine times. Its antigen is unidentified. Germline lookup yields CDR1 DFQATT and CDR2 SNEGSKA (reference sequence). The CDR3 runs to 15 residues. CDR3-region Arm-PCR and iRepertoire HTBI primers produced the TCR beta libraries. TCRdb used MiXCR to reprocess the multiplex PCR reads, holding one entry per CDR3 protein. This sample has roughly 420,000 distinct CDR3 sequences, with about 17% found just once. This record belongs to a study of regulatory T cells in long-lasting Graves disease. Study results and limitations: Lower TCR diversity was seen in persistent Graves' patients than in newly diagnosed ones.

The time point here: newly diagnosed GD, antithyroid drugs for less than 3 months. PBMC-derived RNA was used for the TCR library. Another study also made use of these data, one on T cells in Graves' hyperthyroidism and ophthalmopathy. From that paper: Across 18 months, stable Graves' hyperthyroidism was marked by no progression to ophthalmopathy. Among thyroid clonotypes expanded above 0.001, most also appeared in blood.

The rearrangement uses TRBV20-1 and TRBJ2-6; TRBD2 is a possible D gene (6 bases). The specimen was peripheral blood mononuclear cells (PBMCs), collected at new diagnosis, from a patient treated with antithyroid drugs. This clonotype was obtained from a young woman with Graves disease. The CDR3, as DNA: TGCAGCGTCGTGGGGGGACGCTCTGGGGCCAACGTCCTGACTTTC. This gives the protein CSVVGGRSGANVLTF.